This TCR beta chain stems from a study of cytomegalovirus exposure and HLA in healthy donors (dated by TCRdb to about 2017). Background for the entire study: According to an earlier analysis of a few hundred of the donors, about 170 million T cells yielded 100 million or so unique TCR beta sequences and approximately 300 Gb of sequence data. The study profiled the T cell repertoires of more than 500 subjects by immunosequencing and related them to cytomegalovirus serostatus. A later analysis re-analyzed previously published TCR beta repertoires from 660 or so donors and added high-resolution HLA genotyping to study TCR occurrence patterns. Rather than using new phenotypic data, the later analysis identified candidate immune exposures from TCR beta sequences and from how often those sequences occurred across donors. Of the roughly 400 genotyped donors, approximately 81% were placed in the genetic ancestry cluster associated with self-reported Caucasian donors. To predict cytomegalovirus infection status, the study brought together high-throughput TCR immunosequencing, statistical association of individual TCRs with disease status, and machine learning. All discovery cohort repertoires had been generated using a single sequencing platform. Typing coverage varied by locus: about 629-640 donors for A, B, C, DRB1 and DQB1; roughly 510 for DQA1; more than 600 for DPA1; approximately 490 for DPB1. An earlier analysis of several hundred of the donors applied high-throughput TCR beta sequencing to assess whether each TCR beta V gene segment acted as functional or pseudogenic. Class I and class II HLA loci were covered by the typing at four-digit resolution. A later genetic analysis used genome-wide SNP genotypes for about three fifths of the 666 donors, treating that subset as a discovery cohort. About 330 gigabases of sequencing data and approximately 92 million unique TCR sequences made up an early release that covered around 640 HLA-typed donors. Donor age, sex, ethnicity and CMV serostatus were compiled together with the repertoire data. Because of strong linkage in the cohort, roughly five DR-DQ haplotypes were treated as single units for association and clustering. In addition to the first cohort of 650 to 750 subjects, a separate validation cohort of 130 or so different subjects was used. Among a few hundred genotyped donors of the cohort, an average of about 240,000 unique TCR beta nucleotide sequences were sequenced per donor, about a sixth of them non-productive. The aim of the study was to test whether cataloging public T cell receptors could identify signatures of past pathogen exposure.

The cohort comprised fewer than 750 healthy bone marrow donors. Cohort members were all nominally healthy when sampled, although unrecorded immune exposures were likely present. The donor was CMV seronegative and was included in the group of a few hundred seronegative cohort members. Each donor provided a peripheral blood sample, and peripheral blood mononuclear cells were used for TCR beta sequencing. Genomic DNA extraction from the blood cell samples was performed with the Qiagen DNeasy Blood Extraction Kit. With regard to this clone: Its cognate antigen has yet to be identified. Per-nucleotide qualities are absent, and no much larger clonotype sits a single base away.

The germline V gene gives CDR1 as SGHVS and CDR2 as FNYEAQ. Including the terminal cysteine and phenylalanine, the CDR3 comprises 15 residues. The CDR3 DNA has 45 bases and is translated from base 1. V sheds 5 bases and J sheds 4 bases, leaving 16 bases between their ends. Libraries were made using the immunoSEQ multiplex PCR assay. For the multiplex PCR, a mixture combining 60 forward primers for TCR Vbeta segments and 13 reverse primers for TCR Jbeta segments was used. Amplification of the CDR3 region of rearranged TCR beta genes was performed with a multiplex PCR assay on genomic DNA. On the Illumina HiSeq System, the amplified TCR beta libraries were sequenced as 87-base-pair reads. The authors processed their data as follows. Across the 500 to 850 repertoires, a later analysis counted roughly 77 million unique TCR beta chains, around 10 million of which were shared by at least two donors. Raw reads were error-corrected and collapsed into unique sequences by a nearest-neighbor algorithm in which closely related sequences were merged to remove PCR and sequencing errors. V, D and J gene segments were assigned by aligning CDR3 sequences to IMGT reference sequences. For a sequence to be retained, a match of at least six nucleotides to both a V gene segment and a J gene segment was required. Rearrangements were called productive when the CDR3 lacked stop codons and stayed in frame with V and J; all others were non-productive. Following IMGT convention, CDR3 was defined as the stretch from the second conserved V-encoded cysteine to the conserved J-encoded phenylalanine. The earlier analysis of about 560 of the donors excluded any sequence lacking an unambiguous match to a single V gene segment. An earlier analysis of about 590 of the donors classified V segments as functional when productive rearrangements were above 56.7% and as segregating when the standard deviation between donors was above 5%. A statistical classification framework was developed to diagnose cytomegalovirus status using the catalog of TCR beta chain sequences. A later analysis assigned V and J genes by comparing TCR nucleotide sequences with IMGT/GENE-DB human TR gene sequences. In a later analysis, CDR3 sequences and most-parsimonious VDJ recombination scenarios were assigned using the TCRdist pipeline. In a later analysis, each TCR beta chain was defined by its CDR3 amino acid sequence together with its V-gene family, and reads lacking a unique V-gene family were excluded. To address suspected cross-contamination and a sequencing artifact, a later analysis removed a few hundred highly shared, low-generation-probability nucleotide sequences. For each public chain, a later analysis derived a clonal expansion index from normalized ranks of inferred template counts within each repertoire. In a later analysis, generation probabilities were computed with a VDJ recombination model fitted to out-of-frame rearrangements, and the resulting probabilities were checked against IGoR. In a later analysis, TCR-TCR, TCR-HLA and TCR-CMV co-occurrence was scored with hypergeometric tests, and a repertoire-size bias correction was applied to TCR pairs. A later analysis estimated false discovery rates by permuting HLA or CMV assignments 20 times. In a later analysis, co-occurring TCRs were grouped using DBSCAN, and TCRdist sequence similarity was added for clustering within HLA-allele-positive subsets. Repertoires with fewer than 30,000 or more than 120,000 public chains, plus five repertoires with anomalous nucleotide sharing, were excluded from co-occurrence clustering. Here the immuneACCESS table is served through TCRdb, limited to in-frame sequences with V and J called. Missing clones are a known gap in these copies; in checked studies unresolved V genes cover under half, and the rest lacks a known reason. The D gene and trimming were derived from the DNA, and the V and J assignments and clone size from that table. Here the sample has some 65,000 clones; around 68% occur a single time. Jointly, the top ten make up approximately 11% of the sample.

What the study reported, not specific to this receptor: Presence/absence analyses assumed roughly uniform sequencing depth across donors, an assumption that may not hold. The cohort was sequenced for TCR beta chains only, and without alpha or paired-chain data the features that could be detected were limited. While some public TCRs were present in many individuals, most TCR sequences turned up only very rarely across donors. A later genetic analysis reported fewer N-insertions in productive TCRs among donors in an Asian-associated ancestry cluster than the roughly 620-donor mean. The 87-base-pair reads could not distinguish some IMGT-functional V segments, including TRBV6-2 and TRBV6-3, so those segments were excluded. Cytomegalovirus status was reported to be diagnosed by the classifier with high specificity and sensitivity in both the original and validation cohorts. The study gave a list of 150 to 200 TCR beta chains associated with cytomegalovirus. In a later analysis, several top co-occurrence clusters were reported to appear linked to parvovirus B19, influenza, CMV and Epstein-Barr virus. When HLA alleles, especially DR and DQ, strongly co-occurred, attributing TCR associations to individual alleles was difficult. HLA typing was unavailable for some donors at each locus, so association tests used only the typed subset. Linkage disequilibrium might explain the correlated functional status among segregating V segments, but an unknown experimental factor could not be excluded. A cluster of highly shared sequence variants was judged likely to represent a technical artifact of the sequencing pipeline. According to a later analysis, TCR association rates differed among HLA loci, with DRB1 alleles showing the most associated TCRs and HLA-C alleles showing the fewest. Because counts were too low, roughly 17 rarely observed V segments, including chromosome 9 orphons, were left out of the earlier analysis of a few hundred of the donors. Most CMV-associated TCR beta chains appeared to be HLA-restricted in a later analysis, and the HLA associations seemed to be driven largely by CMV exposure. In vitro tests confirmed that a few of the cytomegalovirus-associated TCR beta chains recognize cytomegalovirus antigens. A later analysis found that HLA-associated TCR beta chains were more clonally expanded and had lower generation probabilities than equally common non-associated chains. In an earlier analysis of approximately 590 of the donors, most TCR beta V segments appeared in productive rearrangements about 90% or about 30% of the time, broadly matching IMGT annotations. A later analysis associated 16,951 TCR beta sequences with specific HLA alleles at a false discovery rate of 0.05. The authors suggested that the approach could potentially be generalized to other disease states and immunological phenotypes. For the cohort, immune exposure information was limited to CMV serostatus. An association between a missense DCLRE1C variant and V-gene and J-gene trimming of TCR beta chains was found in a later genetic analysis and replicated in an independent cohort. A further reported finding was that TCR beta sequences accurately predicted the HLA-A and HLA-B alleles for most subjects in the first cohort.

The receptor chain draws on TRBV7-6 and TRBJ2-3, with no reliable assignment of the D segment. This receptor was obtained from a woman aged 30 to 39 in good health and CMV-seronegative. Sequenced input: PBMCs. The nucleotide sequence is given as TGTGCCAGCAGCCGTGATCGAGCCACGGCAGATACGCAGTATTTT. The resulting protein is CASSRDRATADTQYF. With all but the CDR3 taken from the reference TRBV7-6 and TRBJ2-3 genes, the full variable domain is: GAGVSQSPRYKVTKRGQDVALRCDPISGHVSLYWYRQALGQGPEFLTYFNYEAQQDKSGLPNDRFSAERPEGSISTLTIQRTEQRDSAMYRCASSRDRATADTQYFGPGTRLTVL.